A selection of T cell receptor beta chains follows, all from one sample in a study of CD8 T cells in ankylosing spondylitis. TCRdb redid the calling of the 5' RACE reads with MiXCR, one entry per CDR3 protein. The top ten hold more than 0.6% of the sample, which has about 260,000 distinct CDR3 sequences, roughly a quarter seen once. Source material: blood, either unsorted or a sorted T cell fraction (not recorded which). The receptors derive from a male donor with ankylosing spondylitis or in good health (not recorded which). CDR3s include the opening cysteine and the closing phenylalanine or tryptophan. D genes are given only for firm matches. Only some rows state a clone size, as once, few, many or a class for expanded clones.

V gene: TRBV12-3/TRBV12-4; J gene: TRBJ2-1; clone size: NA; D gene: NA; CDR3 DNA: TGTGCCAGCAGCCCTGAAGGAGGGCAGTTCTTC; CDR3 protein: CASSPEGGQFF
V gene: TRBV6-1; J gene: TRBJ1-4; clone size: many; D gene: TRBD1; CDR3 DNA: TGTGCCAGCAGTGACCTCTCCGGGACAGGGGATGAAAAACTGTTTTTT; CDR3 protein: CASSDLSGTGDEKLFF
V gene: TRBV20-1; J gene: TRBJ2-7; clone size: once; D gene: NA; CDR3 DNA: TGCAGTGCTAGTATCTCCCCGGGGGGCCCCTACGAGCAGTACTTC; CDR3 protein: CSASISPGGPYEQYF
V gene: TRBV6-1; J gene: TRBJ2-3; clone size: few; D gene: NA; CDR3 DNA: TGTGCCAGCGGAACCGGAAGGTTAAGCACAGATACGCAGTATTTT; CDR3 protein: CASGTGRLSTDTQYF
V gene: TRBV20-1; J gene: TRBJ2-5; clone size: many; D gene: NA; CDR3 DNA: TGCAGTGTTCCAGGGTCACAAGAGACCCAGTACTTC; CDR3 protein: CSVPGSQETQYF
V gene: TRBV12-3/TRBV12-4; J gene: TRBJ1-5; clone size: NA; D gene: TRBD1; CDR3 DNA: TGTGCCAGCAGCGACAGGGTCCTTAATCAGCCCCAGCATTTT; CDR3 protein: CASSDRVLNQPQHF
V gene: TRBV20-1; J gene: TRBJ1-1; clone size: many; D gene: NA; CDR3 DNA: TGCAGTGCTAGAGATCGGCAGGAAGTGAACACTGAAGCTTTCTTT; CDR3 protein: CSARDRQEVNTEAFF
V gene: TRBV27; J gene: TRBJ2-1; clone size: NA; D gene: NA; CDR3 DNA: TGTGCCAGCAGTTTAAGTCAGTTAAATGAGCAGTTCTTC; CDR3 protein: CASSLSQLNEQFF
V gene: TRBV28; J gene: TRBJ1-2; clone size: NA; D gene: NA; CDR3 DNA: TGTGCCAGCAGTTTACGCCCGGGACCTAACTATGGCTACACCTTC; CDR3 protein: CASSLRPGPNYGYTF
V gene: TRBV7-8; J gene: TRBJ2-1; clone size: many; D gene: NA; CDR3 DNA: TGTGCCAGCAGCCATAACCCGGGGGTCCTTAGTGCCGATGAGCAGTTCTTC; CDR3 protein: CASSHNPGVLSADEQFF
V gene: TRBV10-2; J gene: TRBJ2-7; clone size: NA; D gene: NA; CDR3 DNA: TGCGCCAGCAACCCCGGCGGCCTCACCTACGAGCAGTACTTC; CDR3 protein: CASNPGGLTYEQYF
V gene: TRBV24-1; J gene: TRBJ2-5; clone size: NA; D gene: NA; CDR3 DNA: TGTGCCACCAGTGATATGGTAGGGAGCCAAGAGACCCAGTACTTC; CDR3 protein: CATSDMVGSQETQYF
V gene: TRBV5-6; J gene: TRBJ2-7; clone size: NA; D gene: TRBD1; CDR3 DNA: TGTGCCAGCAGCCCTTTTCGGAGACAGGGGCCGGATGGCAACGAGCAGTACTTC; CDR3 protein: CASSPFRRQGPDGNEQYF
V gene: TRBV6-1; J gene: TRBJ2-2; clone size: NA; D gene: NA; CDR3 DNA: TGTGCCAGCAGATGGACAGCCGACACCGGGGAGCTGTTTTTT; CDR3 protein: CASRWTADTGELFF
V gene: TRBV27; J gene: TRBJ1-1; clone size: few; D gene: TRBD1; CDR3 DNA: TGTGCCAGCAGTCCGGACAGGCTGAACACTGAAGCTTTCTTT; CDR3 protein: CASSPDRLNTEAFF
V gene: TRBV20-1; J gene: TRBJ1-1; clone size: few; D gene: NA; CDR3 DNA: TGCAGCAACCATCTCCCGGGGGGAGCGGGGAACACTGAAGCTTTCTTT; CDR3 protein: CSNHLPGGAGNTEAFF
V gene: TRBV18; J gene: TRBJ2-3; clone size: once; D gene: TRBD2; CDR3 DNA: TGTGCCAGCTCACCACCGGGCCTAGCGGCCCTCACAGATACGCAGTATTTT; CDR3 protein: CASSPPGLAALTDTQYF
V gene: TRBV4-1; J gene: TRBJ2-7; clone size: many; D gene: TRBD1; CDR3 DNA: TGCGCCAGCAGCAGGACAGGTACCTACGAGCAGTACTTC; CDR3 protein: CASSRTGTYEQYF
V gene: TRBV4-2; J gene: TRBJ2-7; clone size: NA; D gene: NA; CDR3 DNA: TGTGCCAGCAGCCAAGAAACCTCCCGCGAGCAGTACTTC; CDR3 protein: CASSQETSREQYF
V gene: TRBV29-1; J gene: TRBJ2-3; clone size: many; D gene: NA; CDR3 DNA: TGCAGCGTCCAAAACCTCTTAAGCACAGATACGCAGTATTTT; CDR3 protein: CSVQNLLSTDTQYF
V gene: TRBV20-1; J gene: TRBJ2-5; clone size: many; D gene: NA; CDR3 DNA: TGCAGTGCTCGGGGACAAGACGAGACCCAGTACTTC; CDR3 protein: CSARGQDETQYF
V gene: TRBV6-5; J gene: TRBJ2-3; clone size: many; D gene: NA; CDR3 DNA: TGTGCCAGCAGTTACTCACCTGGAGTGGATACGCAGTATTTT; CDR3 protein: CASSYSPGVDTQYF
V gene: TRBV6-1; J gene: TRBJ1-2; clone size: few; D gene: TRBD1; CDR3 DNA: TGTGCCAGCAGCAAGACAGGGGGAATAGCTAACTATGGCTACACCTTC; CDR3 protein: CASSKTGGIANYGYTF
V gene: TRBV12-3/TRBV12-4; J gene: TRBJ2-3; clone size: NA; D gene: NA; CDR3 DNA: TGTGCCAGCAGCACCAATTCCGCAGATACGCAGTATTTT; CDR3 protein: CASSTNSADTQYF
V gene: TRBV12-3/TRBV12-4; J gene: TRBJ2-2; clone size: NA; D gene: TRBD2; CDR3 DNA: TGTGCCAGCAGTTTTAGCGGGGGGGCGAACACCGGGGAGCTGTTTTTT; CDR3 protein: CASSFSGGANTGELFF
V gene: TRBV20-1; J gene: TRBJ2-2; clone size: NA; D gene: NA; CDR3 DNA: TGCAGTGCCCCCGTCGGCGGGGCACCCACCGGGGAGCTGTTTTTT; CDR3 protein: CSAPVGGAPTGELFF
V gene: TRBV20-1; J gene: TRBJ2-3; clone size: many; D gene: TRBD2; CDR3 DNA: TGCAGTGCTAGCTTAGCGGGGGATCCCACAGATACGCAGTATTTT; CDR3 protein: CSASLAGDPTDTQYF
V gene: TRBV29-1; J gene: TRBJ2-3; clone size: few; D gene: NA; CDR3 DNA: TGCAGCCTTACCCCAGGGGGCACAGATACGCAGTATTTT; CDR3 protein: CSLTPGGTDTQYF
V gene: TRBV6-1; J gene: TRBJ2-7; clone size: NA; D gene: NA; CDR3 DNA: TGTGCCACTGACAGGGACTTTCCTCCCTACGAGCAGTACTTC; CDR3 protein: CATDRDFPPYEQYF
V gene: TRBV20-1; J gene: TRBJ2-3; clone size: many; D gene: NA; CDR3 DNA: TGCAGTGCTAGAGAAGTGGATACGCAGTATTTT; CDR3 protein: CSAREVDTQYF
V gene: TRBV3-1; J gene: TRBJ2-5; clone size: many; D gene: TRBD1; CDR3 DNA: TGTGCCAGCAGCCCCCGAGGGGGCGTTTTGGAGACCCAGTACTTC; CDR3 protein: CASSPRGGVLETQYF
V gene: TRBV5-1; J gene: TRBJ2-7; clone size: few; D gene: NA; CDR3 DNA: TGCGCCAGCAGCTTGGGTTGGATGAACGAGCAGTACTTC; CDR3 protein: CASSLGWMNEQYF
V gene: TRBV5-6; J gene: TRBJ1-1; clone size: many; D gene: TRBD1; CDR3 DNA: TGTGCCAGCAGCTACGGGACAGGGAAGAACACTGAAGCTTTCTTT; CDR3 protein: CASSYGTGKNTEAFF
V gene: TRBV12-3/TRBV12-4; J gene: TRBJ1-6; clone size: few; D gene: NA; CDR3 DNA: TGTGCCAGCAGTCCCCACCGGGTCCGGGGGTCACCCCTCCACTTT; CDR3 protein: CASSPHRVRGSPLHF
V gene: TRBV10-3; J gene: TRBJ1-5; clone size: NA; D gene: TRBD1; CDR3 DNA: TGTGCCATCAATAAAGACAGGGATGGACAGCCCCAGCATTTT; CDR3 protein: CAINKDRDGQPQHF
V gene: TRBV4-1; J gene: TRBJ2-5; clone size: NA; D gene: TRBD1; CDR3 DNA: TGCGCCAGCAGCCAAACCGGGTCCAGGGGGCGAAGAGAGACCCAGTACTTC; CDR3 protein: CASSQTGSRGRRETQYF
V gene: TRBV20-1; J gene: TRBJ2-1; clone size: NA; D gene: TRBD2; CDR3 DNA: TGCAGTGCTAAAAGAACCGGGACTAGTTTCTTCGATGAGCGGTTCTTC; CDR3 protein: CSAKRTGTSFFDERFF
V gene: TRBV12-3/TRBV12-4; J gene: TRBJ1-5; clone size: many; D gene: NA; CDR3 DNA: TGTGCCAGTAAAGGTGGCGGGGGCAATCAGCCCCAGCATTTT; CDR3 protein: CASKGGGGNQPQHF
V gene: TRBV20-1; J gene: TRBJ1-4; clone size: many; D gene: NA; CDR3 DNA: TGCAGTGCTAGAAAATTACTCCGCTATCGATTACGTGAAAAACTGTTTTTT; CDR3 protein: CSARKLLRYRLREKLFF
V gene: TRBV6-4; J gene: TRBJ2-7; clone size: NA; D gene: NA; CDR3 DNA: TGTGCCAGCAGTGAAGAGCAGTACTTC; CDR3 protein: CASSEEQYF
V gene: TRBV20-1; J gene: TRBJ2-4; clone size: NA; D gene: NA; CDR3 DNA: TGCAGTGCTAGTAGGGGAAGAGACATTCAGTACTTC; CDR3 protein: CSASRGRDIQYF
V gene: TRBV20-1; J gene: TRBJ2-7; clone size: few; D gene: NA; CDR3 DNA: TGCAGTGCCCGCCCTAGGCCACGGTACGAGCAGTACTTC; CDR3 protein: CSARPRPRYEQYF
V gene: TRBV7-9; J gene: TRBJ2-1; clone size: NA; D gene: TRBD2; CDR3 DNA: TGTGCCAGCAGCAAGACTAGCGGGGACGGTGAGCAGTTCTTC; CDR3 protein: CASSKTSGDGEQFF
V gene: TRBV24-1; J gene: TRBJ2-1; clone size: NA; D gene: TRBD1; CDR3 DNA: TGTGCCACCAGTGATGCGGGACAGGTAAAACACAATGAGCAGTTCTTC; CDR3 protein: CATSDAGQVKHNEQFF
V gene: TRBV11-2; J gene: TRBJ2-1; clone size: NA; D gene: NA; CDR3 DNA: TGTGCCAGCAGCCGCGAGGGGGGGGGAACCTACAATGAGCAGTTCTTC; CDR3 protein: CASSREGGGTYNEQFF
V gene: TRBV6-1; J gene: TRBJ2-5; clone size: NA; D gene: NA; CDR3 DNA: TGTGCCACCCCACCGAACGATCGGGGGAGTCAAGAGACCCAGTACTTC; CDR3 protein: CATPPNDRGSQETQYF
V gene: TRBV20-1; J gene: TRBJ2-2; clone size: few; D gene: NA; CDR3 DNA: TGCAGTGCTCAACGGGGTCACGGGGAGCTGTTTTTT; CDR3 protein: CSAQRGHGELFF
V gene: TRBV20-1; J gene: TRBJ2-1; clone size: many; D gene: NA; CDR3 DNA: TGCAGTGCTAGAGGAGGGGGAAAAGACAATGAGCAGTTCTTC; CDR3 protein: CSARGGGKDNEQFF
V gene: TRBV7-7; J gene: TRBJ2-3; clone size: few; D gene: NA; CDR3 DNA: TGTGCTAGCAGCTTGAACAGTCTCACAGATACGCAGTATTTT; CDR3 protein: CASSLNSLTDTQYF
V gene: TRBV10-3; J gene: TRBJ2-6; clone size: NA; D gene: NA; CDR3 DNA: TGTGCCATCAGCGGTACAGGCGGAGGGGCCAACGTCCTGACTTTC; CDR3 protein: CAISGTGGGANVLTF
V gene: TRBV10-3; J gene: TRBJ1-1; clone size: NA; D gene: NA; CDR3 DNA: TGTGCCATCAGTGAGAGGGAGTCAGAAGCTTTCTTT; CDR3 protein: CAISERESEAFF